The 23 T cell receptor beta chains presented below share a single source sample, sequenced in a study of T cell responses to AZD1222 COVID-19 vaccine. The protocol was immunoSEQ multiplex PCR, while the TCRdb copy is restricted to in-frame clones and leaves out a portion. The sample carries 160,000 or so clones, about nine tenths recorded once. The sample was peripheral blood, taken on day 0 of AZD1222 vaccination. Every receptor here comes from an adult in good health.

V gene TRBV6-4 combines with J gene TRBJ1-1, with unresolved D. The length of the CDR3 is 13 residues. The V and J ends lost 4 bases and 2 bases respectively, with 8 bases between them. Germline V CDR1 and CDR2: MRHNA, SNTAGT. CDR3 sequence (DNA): TGTGCCAGCAGTGTGATGAGAAACACTGAAGCTTTCTTT. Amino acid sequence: CASSVMRNTEAFF.

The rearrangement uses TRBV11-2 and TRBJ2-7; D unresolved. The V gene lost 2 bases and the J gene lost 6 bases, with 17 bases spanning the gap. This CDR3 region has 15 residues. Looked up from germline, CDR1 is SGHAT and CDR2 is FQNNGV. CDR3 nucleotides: TGTGCCAGCAGCTTATCGCATCGGACCCCAGGCGAGCAGTACTTC. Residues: CASSLSHRTPGEQYF.

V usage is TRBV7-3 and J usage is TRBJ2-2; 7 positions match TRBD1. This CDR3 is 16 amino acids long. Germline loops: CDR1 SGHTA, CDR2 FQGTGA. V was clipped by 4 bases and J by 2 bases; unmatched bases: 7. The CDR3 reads CASSSEGQINTGELFF. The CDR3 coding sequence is TGTGCCAGCAGCTCAGAGGGACAGATAAACACCGGGGAGCTGTTTTTT.

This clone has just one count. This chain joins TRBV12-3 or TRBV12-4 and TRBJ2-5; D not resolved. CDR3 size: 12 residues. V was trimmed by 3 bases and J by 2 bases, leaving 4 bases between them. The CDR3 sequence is CASSFGQETQYF. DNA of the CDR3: TGTGCCAGCAGTTTTGGGCAAGAGACCCAGTACTTC.

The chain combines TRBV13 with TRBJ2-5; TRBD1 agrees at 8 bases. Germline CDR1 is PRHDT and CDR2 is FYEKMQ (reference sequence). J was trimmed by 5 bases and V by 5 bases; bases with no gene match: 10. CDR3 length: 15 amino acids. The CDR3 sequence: CASSLGGRGLETQYF. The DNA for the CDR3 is TGTGCCAGCAGCCTTGGGGGCAGGGGGCTGGAGACCCAGTACTTC.

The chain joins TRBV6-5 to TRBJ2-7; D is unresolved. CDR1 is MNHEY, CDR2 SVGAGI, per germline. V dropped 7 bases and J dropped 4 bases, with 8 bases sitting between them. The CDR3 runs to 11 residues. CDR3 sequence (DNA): TGTGCCAGCAAATACGGGTACGAGCAGTACTTC. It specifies CASKYGYEQYF.

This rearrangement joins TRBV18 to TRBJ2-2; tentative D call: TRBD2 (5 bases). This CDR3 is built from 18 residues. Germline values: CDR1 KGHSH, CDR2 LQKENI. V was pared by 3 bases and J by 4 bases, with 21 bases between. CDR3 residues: CASSPASSERILTGELFF. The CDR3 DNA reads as TGTGCCAGCTCACCTGCGAGTAGCGAGAGAATTCTCACCGGGGAGCTGTTTTTT.

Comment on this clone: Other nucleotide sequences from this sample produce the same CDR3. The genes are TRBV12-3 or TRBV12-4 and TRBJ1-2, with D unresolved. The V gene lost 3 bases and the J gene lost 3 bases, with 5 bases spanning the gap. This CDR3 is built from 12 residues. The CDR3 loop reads CASSFGDYGYTF. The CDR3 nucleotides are TGTGCCAGCAGTTTTGGGGACTATGGCTACACCTTC.

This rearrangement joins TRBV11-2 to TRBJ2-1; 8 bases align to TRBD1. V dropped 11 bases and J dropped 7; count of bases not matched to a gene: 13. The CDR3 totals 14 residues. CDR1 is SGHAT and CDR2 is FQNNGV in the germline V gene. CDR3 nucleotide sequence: TGTGCCGGCGCCACGGACAGGGAAGGGAATGAGCAGTTCTTC. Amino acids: CAGATDREGNEQFF.

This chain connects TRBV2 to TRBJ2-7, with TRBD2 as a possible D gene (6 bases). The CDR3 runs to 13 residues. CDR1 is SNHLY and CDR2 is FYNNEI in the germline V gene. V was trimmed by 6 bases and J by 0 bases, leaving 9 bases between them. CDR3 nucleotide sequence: TGTGCCAGCAGGCGGGACTTCTCCTACGAGCAGTACTTC. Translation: CASRRDFSYEQYF.

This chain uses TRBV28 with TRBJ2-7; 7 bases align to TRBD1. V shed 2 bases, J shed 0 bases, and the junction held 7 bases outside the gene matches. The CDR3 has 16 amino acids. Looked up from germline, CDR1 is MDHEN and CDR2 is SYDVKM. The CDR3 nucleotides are TGTGCCAGCAGTTTAAGAGGGGGCCCTGGCTCCTACGAGCAGTACTTC. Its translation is CASSLRGGPGSYEQYF.

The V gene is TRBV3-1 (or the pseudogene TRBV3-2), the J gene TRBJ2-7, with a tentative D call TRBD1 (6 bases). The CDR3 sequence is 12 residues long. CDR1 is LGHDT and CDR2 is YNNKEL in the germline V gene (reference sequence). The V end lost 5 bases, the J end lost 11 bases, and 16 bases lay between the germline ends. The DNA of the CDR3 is TGTGCCAGCAGCAAAATAGGACAGAGGGAGTACTTC. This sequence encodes CASSKIGQREYF.

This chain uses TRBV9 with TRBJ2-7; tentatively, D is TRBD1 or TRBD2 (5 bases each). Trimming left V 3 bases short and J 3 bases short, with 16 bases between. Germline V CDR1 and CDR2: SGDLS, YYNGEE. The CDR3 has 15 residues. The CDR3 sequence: CASSAWGNPDYEQYF. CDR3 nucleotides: TGTGCCAGCAGCGCTTGGGGGAACCCCGACTACGAGCAGTACTTC.

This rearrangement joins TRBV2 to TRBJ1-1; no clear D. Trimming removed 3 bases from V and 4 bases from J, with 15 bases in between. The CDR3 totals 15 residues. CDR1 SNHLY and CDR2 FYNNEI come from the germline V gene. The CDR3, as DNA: TGTGCCAGCAGTGAGATCTCGGGGTTGAGCACTGAAGCTTTCTTT. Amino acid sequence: CASSEISGLSTEAFF.

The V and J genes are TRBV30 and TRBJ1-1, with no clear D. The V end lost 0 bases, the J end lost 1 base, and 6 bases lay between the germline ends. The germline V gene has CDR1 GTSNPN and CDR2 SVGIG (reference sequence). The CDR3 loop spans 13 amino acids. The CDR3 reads CAWSVGENTEAFF. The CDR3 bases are TGTGCCTGGAGTGTAGGAGAGAACACTGAAGCTTTCTTT. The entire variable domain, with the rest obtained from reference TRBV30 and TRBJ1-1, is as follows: SQTIHQWPATLVQPVGSPLSLECTVEGTSNPNLYWYRQAAGRGLQLLFYSVGIGQISSEVPQNLSASRPQDRQFILSSKKLLLSDSGFYLCAWSVGENTEAFFGQGTRLTVV.

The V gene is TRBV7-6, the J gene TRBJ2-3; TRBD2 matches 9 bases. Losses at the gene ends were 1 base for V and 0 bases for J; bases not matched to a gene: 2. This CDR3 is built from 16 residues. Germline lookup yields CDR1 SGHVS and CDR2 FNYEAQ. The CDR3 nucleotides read TGTGCCAGCAGCTTAGTTCTAGCGGGGAGCACAGATACGCAGTATTTT. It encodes CASSLVLAGSTDTQYF.

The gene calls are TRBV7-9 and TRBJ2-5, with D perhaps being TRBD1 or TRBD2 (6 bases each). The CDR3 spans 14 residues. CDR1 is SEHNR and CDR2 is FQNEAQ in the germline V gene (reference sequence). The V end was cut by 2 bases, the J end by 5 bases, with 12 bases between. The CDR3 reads CASSLSGARETQYF. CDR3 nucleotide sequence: TGTGCCAGCAGCTTATCGGGGGCGAGGGAGACCCAGTACTTC.

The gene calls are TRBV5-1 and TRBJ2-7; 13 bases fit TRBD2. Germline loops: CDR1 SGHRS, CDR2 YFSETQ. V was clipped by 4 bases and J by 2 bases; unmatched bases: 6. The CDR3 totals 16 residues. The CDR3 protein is CASSVRLAGGTYEQYF. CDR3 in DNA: TGCGCCAGCAGCGTCAGACTAGCGGGAGGAACCTACGAGCAGTACTTC.

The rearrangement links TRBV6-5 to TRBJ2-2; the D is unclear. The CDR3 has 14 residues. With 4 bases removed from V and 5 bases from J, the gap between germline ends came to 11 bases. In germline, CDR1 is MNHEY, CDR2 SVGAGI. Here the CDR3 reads CASSSTRTTGELFF. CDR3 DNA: TGTGCCAGCAGTTCAACTCGAACTACCGGGGAGCTGTTTTTT.

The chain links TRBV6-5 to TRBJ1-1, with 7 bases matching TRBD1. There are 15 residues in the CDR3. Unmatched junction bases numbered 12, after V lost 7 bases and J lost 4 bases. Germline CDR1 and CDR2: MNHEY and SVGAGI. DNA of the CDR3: TGTGCCAGCACCCTCGACAGGGAATATATCACTGAAGCTTTCTTT. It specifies CASTLDREYITEAFF.

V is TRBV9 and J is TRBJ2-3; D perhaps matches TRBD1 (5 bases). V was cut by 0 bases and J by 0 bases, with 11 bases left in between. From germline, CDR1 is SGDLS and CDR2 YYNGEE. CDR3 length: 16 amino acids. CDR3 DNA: TGTGCCAGCAGCGTAGCGACAGTAACTAGCACAGATACGCAGTATTTT. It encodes CASSVATVTSTDTQYF.

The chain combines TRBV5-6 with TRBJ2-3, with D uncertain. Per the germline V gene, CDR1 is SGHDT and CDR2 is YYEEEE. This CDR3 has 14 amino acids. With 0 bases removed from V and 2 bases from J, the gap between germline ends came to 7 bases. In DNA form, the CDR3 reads TGTGCCAGCAGCTTGGGATTACCCACAGATACGCAGTATTTT. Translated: CASSLGLPTDTQYF.

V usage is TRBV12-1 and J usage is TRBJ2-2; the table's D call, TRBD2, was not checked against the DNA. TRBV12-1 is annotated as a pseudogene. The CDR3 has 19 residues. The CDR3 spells CASSFALWESLSNTGELFF. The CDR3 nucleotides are TGTGCCAGCAGCTTTGCGCTGTGGGAGTCGCTTTCGAACACCGGGGAGCTGTTTTTT.